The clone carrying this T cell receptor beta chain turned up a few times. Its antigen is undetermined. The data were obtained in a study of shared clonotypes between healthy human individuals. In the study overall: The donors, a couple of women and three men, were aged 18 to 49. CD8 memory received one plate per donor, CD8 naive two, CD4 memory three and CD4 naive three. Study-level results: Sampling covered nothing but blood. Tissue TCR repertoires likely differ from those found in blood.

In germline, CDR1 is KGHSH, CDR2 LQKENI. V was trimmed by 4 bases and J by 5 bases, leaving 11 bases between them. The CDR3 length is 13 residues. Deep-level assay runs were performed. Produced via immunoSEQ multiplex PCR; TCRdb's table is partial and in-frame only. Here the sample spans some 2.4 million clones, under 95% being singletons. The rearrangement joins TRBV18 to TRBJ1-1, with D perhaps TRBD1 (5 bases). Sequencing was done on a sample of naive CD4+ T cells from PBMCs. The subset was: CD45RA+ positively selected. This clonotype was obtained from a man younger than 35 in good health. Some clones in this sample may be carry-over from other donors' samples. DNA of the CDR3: TGTGCCAGCTCACGTACTACAGGAACTGAAGCTTTCTTT. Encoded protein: CASSRTTGTEAFF.